The T cell receptor (beta chain) under discussion was sequenced for a study of blood T cell repertoires in COVID-19. TCRdb keeps only in-frame clones here, not all; method: immunoSEQ multiplex PCR. This table has approximately 350,000 clones, around nine tenths appearing once. This clone was recorded a few times. The sample has other DNA sequences that encode this CDR3 too. V shed 4 bases and J shed 1 base, with 9 bases lying between them. CDR1 is SGHRS, CDR2 YFSETQ, per germline. CDR3 length: 14 amino acids. The sequence came from a woman aged 18 to 35 who had recovered from COVID-19. Material for sequencing was peripheral blood. The V call is TRBV5-1, the J call TRBJ2-1, with TRBD1 as a possible D gene (6 bases). In DNA, the CDR3 is TGCGCCAGCAGCGAGGACAGTTCCTACAATGAGCAGTTCTTC. Residues: CASSEDSSYNEQFF.